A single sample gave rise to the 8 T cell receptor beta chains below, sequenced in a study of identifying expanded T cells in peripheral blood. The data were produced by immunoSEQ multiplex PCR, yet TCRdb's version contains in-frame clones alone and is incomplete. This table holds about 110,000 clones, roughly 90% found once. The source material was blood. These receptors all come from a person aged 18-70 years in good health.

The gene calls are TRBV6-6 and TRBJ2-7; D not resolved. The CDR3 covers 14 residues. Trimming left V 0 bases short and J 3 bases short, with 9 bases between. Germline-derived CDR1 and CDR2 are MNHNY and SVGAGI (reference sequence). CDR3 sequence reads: CASSYSPGFYEQYF. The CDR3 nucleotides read TGTGCCAGCAGTTACTCGCCAGGTTTCTACGAGCAGTACTTC.

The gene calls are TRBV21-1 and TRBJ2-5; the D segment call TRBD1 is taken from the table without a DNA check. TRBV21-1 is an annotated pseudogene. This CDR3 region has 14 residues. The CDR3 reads CASIFGTGWETQYF. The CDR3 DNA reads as TGTGCCAGCATCTTTGGGACAGGGTGGGAGACCCAGTACTTC.

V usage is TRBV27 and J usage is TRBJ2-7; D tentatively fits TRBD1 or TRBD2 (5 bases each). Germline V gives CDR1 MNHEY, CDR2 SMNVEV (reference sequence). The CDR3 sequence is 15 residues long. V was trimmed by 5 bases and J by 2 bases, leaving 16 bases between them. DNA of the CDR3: TGTGCCAGCAGTCAAAACCGGGACCCGGCCTACGAGCAGTACTTC. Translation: CASSQNRDPAYEQYF.

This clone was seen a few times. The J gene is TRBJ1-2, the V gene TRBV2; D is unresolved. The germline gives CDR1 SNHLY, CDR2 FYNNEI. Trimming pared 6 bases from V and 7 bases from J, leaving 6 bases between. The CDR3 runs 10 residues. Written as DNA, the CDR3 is TGTGCCAGCAGCGCCCTTGGCTACACCTTC. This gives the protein CASSALGYTF.

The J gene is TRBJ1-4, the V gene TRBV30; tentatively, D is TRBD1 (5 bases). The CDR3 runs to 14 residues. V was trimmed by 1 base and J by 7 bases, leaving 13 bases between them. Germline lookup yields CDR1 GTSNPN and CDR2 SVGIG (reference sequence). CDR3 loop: CAWSEGTGGEKLFF. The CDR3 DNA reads TGTGCCTGGAGTGAAGGGACCGGGGGTGAAAAACTGTTTTTT.

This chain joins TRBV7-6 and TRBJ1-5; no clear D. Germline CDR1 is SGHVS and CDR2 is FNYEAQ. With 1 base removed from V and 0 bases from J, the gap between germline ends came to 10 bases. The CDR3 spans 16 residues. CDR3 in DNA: TGTGCCAGCAGCTTAGGGAGGAGGTATAGCAATCAGCCCCAGCATTTT. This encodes CASSLGRRYSNQPQHF.

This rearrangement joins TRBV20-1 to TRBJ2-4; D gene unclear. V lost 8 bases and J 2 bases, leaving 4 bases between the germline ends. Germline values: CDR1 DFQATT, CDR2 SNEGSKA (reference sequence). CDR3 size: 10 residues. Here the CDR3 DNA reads TGCAGTCCATCCAAAAACATTCAGTACTTC. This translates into CSPSKNIQYF.

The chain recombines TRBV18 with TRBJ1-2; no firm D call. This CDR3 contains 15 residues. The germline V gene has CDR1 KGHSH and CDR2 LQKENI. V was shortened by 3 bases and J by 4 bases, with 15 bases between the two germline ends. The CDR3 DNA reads TGTGCCAGCTCACCCCGACCAGCAGTGTCCTATGGCTACACCTTC. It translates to CASSPRPAVSYGYTF. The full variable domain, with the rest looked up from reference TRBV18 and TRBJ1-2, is NAGVMQNPRHLVRRRGQEARLRCSPMKGHSHVYWYRQLPEEGLKFMVYLQKENIIDESGMPKERFSAEFPKEGPSILRIQQVVRGDSAAYFCASSPRPAVSYGYTFGSGTRLTVV.